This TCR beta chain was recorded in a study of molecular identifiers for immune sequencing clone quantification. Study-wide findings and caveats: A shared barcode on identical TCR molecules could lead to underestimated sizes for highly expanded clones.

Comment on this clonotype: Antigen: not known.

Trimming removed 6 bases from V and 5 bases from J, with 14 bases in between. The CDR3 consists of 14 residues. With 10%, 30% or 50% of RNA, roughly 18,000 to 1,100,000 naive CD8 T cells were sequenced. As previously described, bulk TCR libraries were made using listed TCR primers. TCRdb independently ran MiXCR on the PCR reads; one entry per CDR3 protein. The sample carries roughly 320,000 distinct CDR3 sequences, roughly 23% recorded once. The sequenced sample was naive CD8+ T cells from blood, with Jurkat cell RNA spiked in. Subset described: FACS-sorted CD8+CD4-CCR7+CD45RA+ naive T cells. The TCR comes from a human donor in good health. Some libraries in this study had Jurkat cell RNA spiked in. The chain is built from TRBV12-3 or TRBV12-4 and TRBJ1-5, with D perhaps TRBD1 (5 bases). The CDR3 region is CASSLGEYYQPQHF. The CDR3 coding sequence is TGTGCCAGCAGCCTAGGGGAGTATTATCAGCCCCAGCATTTT.